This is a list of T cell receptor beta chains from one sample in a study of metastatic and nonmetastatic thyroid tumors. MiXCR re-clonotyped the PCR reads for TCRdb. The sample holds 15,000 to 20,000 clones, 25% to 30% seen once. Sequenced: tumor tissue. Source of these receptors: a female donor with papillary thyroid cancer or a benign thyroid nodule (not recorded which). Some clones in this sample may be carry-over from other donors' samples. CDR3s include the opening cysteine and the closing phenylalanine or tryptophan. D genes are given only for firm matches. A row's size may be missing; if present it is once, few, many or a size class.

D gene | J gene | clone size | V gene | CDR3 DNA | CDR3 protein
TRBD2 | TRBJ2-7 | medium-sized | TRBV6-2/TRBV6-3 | TGTGCCACCTTGGGGACTAGCGGGAGCATCGGGGAAGAGCAGTACTTC | CATLGTSGSIGEEQYF
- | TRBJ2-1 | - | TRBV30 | TGTGCCTGGAGTCCACTGGGGCGGGGAGACAATGAGCAGTTCTTC | CAWSPLGRGDNEQFF
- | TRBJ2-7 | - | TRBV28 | TGTGCCAGCAGTTCTCTGGGACCGACCCACTACGAGCAGTACTTC | CASSSLGPTHYEQYF
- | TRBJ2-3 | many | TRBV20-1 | TGCAGTGCTAGAGATCCGACAAACCCCACAGATACGCAGTATTTT | CSARDPTNPTDTQYF
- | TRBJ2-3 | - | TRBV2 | TGTGCCAGCAGTTCCCGACTATCGGGAGATTTCACAGATACGCAGTATTTT | CASSSRLSGDFTDTQYF
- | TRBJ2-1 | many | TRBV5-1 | TGCGCCAGCAGCTTGGGTAGTCCCTACAATGAGCAGTTCTTC | CASSLGSPYNEQFF
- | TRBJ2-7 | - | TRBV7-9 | TGTGCCAGCATCAGGGACGGTGCTTGGGCCTCCGAGCAGTACTTC | CASIRDGAWASEQYF
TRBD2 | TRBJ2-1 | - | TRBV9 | TGTGCCAGCAGCTTCCGACTAGCGGGAGGGCGGTATGAGCAGTTCTTC | CASSFRLAGGRYEQFF
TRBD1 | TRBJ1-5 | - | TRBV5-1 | TGCGCCAGCATCCCCGAGGGGGACAGGGGCCAGCCTCAGCATTTT | CASIPEGDRGQPQHF
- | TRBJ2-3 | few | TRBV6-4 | TGTGCCAGCAGTGAGTCCGGGACAGATACGCAGTATTTT | CASSESGTDTQYF
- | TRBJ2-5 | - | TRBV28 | TGTGCCAGCACCCCCCTGGTGAGGTACCAAGAGACCCAGTACTTC | CASTPLVRYQETQYF
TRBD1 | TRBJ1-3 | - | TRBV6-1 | TGTGCCAGCAGTGAAGTCACAGGGGGCTTTTCTGGAAACACCATATATTTT | CASSEVTGGFSGNTIYF
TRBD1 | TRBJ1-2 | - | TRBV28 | TGTGCCAGCGAAGGGGGCCTCTATGGCTACACCTTC | CASEGGLYGYTF
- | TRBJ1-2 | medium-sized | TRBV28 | TGTGCCAGCAGCCGGGGGTTAGGAGCTAACTATGGCTACACCTTC | CASSRGLGANYGYTF
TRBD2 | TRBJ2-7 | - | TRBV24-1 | TGTGTCACCAGTGATTGTCGGGACCTAGGGCTAGCGGGAGTATTCTACGAGCAGTACTTC | CVTSDCRDLGLAGVFYEQYF
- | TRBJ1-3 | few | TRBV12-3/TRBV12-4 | TGTGCCAGCAGTTACCAGGGATCTGTAAACACCATATATTTT | CASSYQGSVNTIYF
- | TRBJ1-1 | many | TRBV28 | TGTGCCAGCAGCCTCCCGGGGGGCGGCACTGAAGCTTTCTTT | CASSLPGGGTEAFF
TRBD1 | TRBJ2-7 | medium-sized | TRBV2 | TGTGCCAGCCTGACAGGGCTATACTACGAGCAGTACTTC | CASLTGLYYEQYF
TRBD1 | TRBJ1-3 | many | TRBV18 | TGTGCCAGCTCACCTCCCGGGACAGGGGTGAACACCATATATTTT | CASSPPGTGVNTIYF
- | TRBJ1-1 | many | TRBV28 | TGTGCCAGCAGTTTATGGGGTGGGGGCACTGAAGCTTTCTTT | CASSLWGGGTEAFF
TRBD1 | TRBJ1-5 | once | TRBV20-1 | TGCAGTGCTAGTGTCGAGACAGGGGCTAATCAGCCCCAGCATTTT | CSASVETGANQPQHF
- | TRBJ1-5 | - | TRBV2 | TGTGCCAGCAGTGAAGCAACTAGGTCGCGCCCACGATTTTATCAGCCCCAGCATTTT | CASSEATRSRPRFYQPQHF
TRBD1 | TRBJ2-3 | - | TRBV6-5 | TGTGCCAGCAGTTCGGGACAGGGTGTTACAGATACGCAGTATTTT | CASSSGQGVTDTQYF